The rows below give T cell receptor beta chains drawn from one sample of a study of blood T cells in healthy people across ages. TCRdb recomputed calls from the 5' RACE reads with MiXCR, one row per CDR3 protein. In the table there are some 1.5 million distinct CDR3 sequences, 28% of which are singletons. Sequenced material: blood. The receptor set was obtained from a woman under 40 in good health. CDR3s include the opening cysteine and the closing phenylalanine or tryptophan. Each record gives: CDR3 protein, CDR3 DNA, V gene, J gene, D gene, clone size. D genes are given only for firm matches. The listing skips clone size in some rows; elsewhere it reads once, few, many or a size class.

CDR3: CASSPGTGRSRGGYTF
DNA: TGCGCCAGCAGTCCCGGGACAGGGCGCTCCCGAGGGGGCTACACCTTC
V: TRBV5-1
J: TRBJ1-2
D: TRBD1
size: few

CDR3: CASSTRDQPPDEQFF
DNA: TGTGCCAGCAGTACCCGGGACCAGCCCCCCGATGAGCAGTTCTTC
V: TRBV6-5
J: TRBJ2-1
D: NA
size: NA

CDR3: CSVLDREYGYTF
DNA: TGCAGCGTCTTGGACAGGGAATATGGCTACACCTTC
V: TRBV29-1
J: TRBJ1-2
D: TRBD1
size: NA

CDR3: CASSDEAAAWGGYTF
DNA: TGTGCCAGCAGCGATGAGGCGGCGGCATGGGGTGGCTACACCTTC
V: TRBV7-2
J: TRBJ1-2
D: NA
size: NA

CDR3: CSAMTGGNTEAFF
DNA: TGCAGTGCTATGACAGGGGGGAACACTGAAGCTTTCTTT
V: TRBV20-1
J: TRBJ1-1
D: TRBD1
size: few

CDR3: CASSVTSGGGRETQYF
DNA: TGTGCCAGCAGCGTGACTAGCGGAGGGGGGAGAGAGACCCAGTACTTC
V: TRBV5-6
J: TRBJ2-5
D: TRBD2
size: NA

CDR3: CAISGTDLGGRETQYF
DNA: TGTGCCATCAGTGGGACCGACTTGGGGGGTCGAGAGACCCAGTACTTC
V: TRBV10-3
J: TRBJ2-5
D: NA
size: many

CDR3: CASSPRTSGKGEQYF
DNA: TGTGCTAGCAGCCCAAGGACTAGCGGGAAGGGCGAGCAGTACTTC
V: TRBV7-2
J: TRBJ2-7
D: TRBD2
size: NA

CDR3: CASSVSTGAAFF
DNA: TGTGCCAGCAGTGTATCGACAGGGGCGGCGTTTTTT
V: TRBV28
J: TRBJ1-4
D: TRBD1
size: few

CDR3: CASSSRGSPMYEQYF
DNA: TGTGCCAGCAGCTCTCGCGGGTCCCCCATGTACGAGCAGTACTTC
V: TRBV11-2
J: TRBJ2-7
D: NA
size: few

CDR3: CSARSPISGGSDTQYF
DNA: TGCAGTGCTAGATCCCCGATCAGCGGGGGGTCCGATACGCAGTATTTT
V: TRBV20-1
J: TRBJ2-3
D: TRBD2
size: NA

CDR3: CATSPGITEAFF
DNA: TGTGCCACCAGTCCAGGTATCACTGAAGCTTTCTTT
V: TRBV12-3/TRBV12-4
J: TRBJ1-1
D: NA
size: NA